The 17 T cell receptor beta chains below come from one sample, sequenced in a study of shared clonotypes between healthy human individuals (dated by TCRdb to 2018 to 2020). Library preparation was by the immunoSEQ multiplex PCR assay. Drawn from immuneACCESS, this table holds only the in-frame rearrangements with V and J called that TCRdb kept. Clones are partly lost; checked studies trace under half to an unresolved V gene and leave the rest unexplained. This sample comprises 550,000 to 700,000 clones, about three quarters of them detected only once. The leading ten clones occupy around 1.8% of the sample. Input material: memory CD4+ T cells sorted from blood. The label giving this sample's cell subset or site can be read as: CD45RA-negative fraction. All receptors come from a woman aged 30 to 39 in good health.

This clone occurred many times. The chain couples TRBV7-2 to TRBJ2-2, with a weak D call TRBD2 (5 bases). Germline V CDR1 and CDR2: SGHTA, FQGNSA. This CDR3 region has 15 residues. The ends were cut back, 10 bases at V and 1 base at J, with 16 bases in the middle. The DNA for the CDR3 is TGTGCCAACACTAGTCCTGCGGTGAACACCGGGGAGCTGTTTTTT. The encoded protein is CANTSPAVNTGELFF. The entire variable domain, with the rest obtained from reference TRBV7-2 and TRBJ2-2, is as follows: GAGVSQSPSNKVTEKGKDVELRCDPISGHTALYWYRQSLGQGLEFLIYFQGNSAPDKSGLPSDRFSAERTGGSVSTLTIQRTQQEDSAVYLCANTSPAVNTGELFFGEGSRLTVL.

The V and J genes are TRBV7-9 and TRBJ2-5; perhaps TRBD2 as D (5 bases). The ends were cut back, 2 bases at V and 5 bases at J, with 15 bases in the middle. The CDR3 is made up of 15 amino acids. CDR1 is SEHNR and CDR2 is FQNEAQ in the germline V gene (reference sequence). The CDR3 bases are TGTGCCAGCAGCTTATACTCCTCCCCGGGGGAGACCCAGTACTTC. This sequence encodes CASSLYSSPGETQYF.

With regard to this clone: Distinct nucleotide sequences in the sample also encode this CDR3. The V and J genes are TRBV19 and TRBJ1-5; 9 bases line up with TRBD1. The CDR3 consists of 14 residues. Germline CDR1 and CDR2: LNHDA and SQIVND (reference sequence). V was clipped by 4 bases and J by 6 bases; unmatched bases: 4. The CDR3 reads CASSTGQGFQPQHF. CDR3 nucleotide sequence: TGTGCCAGTAGTACCGGACAGGGGTTTCAGCCCCAGCATTTT.

The V gene is TRBV11-2, the J gene TRBJ1-1; no clear D gene. Germline V lookup: CDR1 SGHAT, CDR2 FQNNGV. The CDR3 totals 14 residues. Trimming removed 2 bases at V and 3 bases at J, with 10 bases between. CDR3 region: CASSLNPGDTEAFF. The CDR3 bases are TGTGCCAGCAGCTTAAACCCCGGGGACACTGAAGCTTTCTTT.

This chain uses TRBV15 with TRBJ2-1; tentative D call: TRBD2 (5 bases). The CDR3 is 16 amino acids. The germline V gene has CDR1 LNHNV and CDR2 YYDKDF (reference sequence). Trimming left V 0 bases short and J 2 bases short, with 11 bases between. CDR3 DNA: TGTGCCACCAGCAGAGATCCCAGCGGCCCCTACAATGAGCAGTTCTTC. The encoded protein is CATSRDPSGPYNEQFF.

V is TRBV18 and J is TRBJ2-2; the D gene is possibly TRBD2 (6 bases). Per the germline V gene, CDR1 is KGHSH and CDR2 is LQKENI. V lost 6 bases and J 4 bases, leaving 18 bases between the germline ends. There are 16 residues in the CDR3. The CDR3 region is CASSHGTRGGTGELFF. CDR3 nucleotide sequence: TGTGCCAGCTCGCACGGTACAAGGGGAGGCACCGGGGAGCTGTTTTTT.

The CDR3 reads CASSQSGPAWSGEQYF. The CDR3 DNA is TGTGCCAGCAGCCAAAGTGGGCCGGCTTGGTCGGGGGAGCAGTACTTC. The chain employs TRBV7-2 and TRBJ2-7; D is perhaps TRBD2 (5 bases). V was shortened by 5 bases and J by 7 bases, with 24 bases between the two germline ends. CDR1 and CDR2 (germline): SGHTA, FQGNSA. This CDR3 has 16 residues.

This clone was found a few times. Written as DNA, the CDR3 is TGCGCCAGCAGCCAAGCTCCGCGGGAGTTAGATACGCAGTATTTT. This gives the protein CASSQAPRELDTQYF. The chain combines TRBV4-1 with TRBJ2-3; TRBD2 aligns across 7 bases. CDR1 is MGHRA, CDR2 YSYEKL, per germline. The V gene end was trimmed by 1 base and the J gene end by 5 bases; junction bases not matched to a gene: 6. The CDR3 has 15 residues.

As for this clone: This sample includes further DNA sequences coding for the same CDR3. The chain has TRBV11-2 and TRBJ1-2; 7 bases are a match to TRBD1. This CDR3 has 14 residues. Germline CDR1 reads SGHAT; CDR2 reads FQNNGV. V shed 4 bases and J 4 bases; nucleotides not matched to a gene: 6. CDR3 sequence reads: CASSSRDSSYGYTF. As DNA, the CDR3 is TGTGCCAGCAGCTCGAGGGACAGCTCCTATGGCTACACCTTC. Supplemented by reference TRBV11-2 and TRBJ1-2, the full variable domain reads EAGVAQSPRYKIIEKRQSVAFWCNPISGHATLYWYQQILGQGPKLLIQFQNNGVVDDSQLPKDRFSAERLKGVDSTLKIQPAKLEDSAVYLCASSSRDSSYGYTFGSGTRLTVV.

This chain connects TRBV6-1 to TRBJ1-5; D remains unclear. The CDR3 is made up of 13 amino acids. Germline CDR1 and CDR2: MNHNS and SASEGT. Trimming left V 3 bases short and J 3 bases short, with 6 bases between. The CDR3 region has the DNA TGTGCCAGCAGTGACCAATCCAATCAGCCCCAGCATTTT. This encodes CASSDQSNQPQHF.

This chain links TRBV7-6 with TRBJ1-5; D perhaps matches TRBD1 (6 bases). CDR1 and CDR2 (germline): SGHVS, FNYEAQ. The CDR3 runs to 16 residues. V was cut by 1 base and J by 6 bases, with 16 bases left in between. CDR3 nucleotide sequence: TGTGCCAGCAGCTTAGTGGCAGGGGCTCGCGGTCAGCCCCAGCATTTT. This codes for CASSLVAGARGQPQHF.

The CDR3 reads CASSQVASVYNEQFF. CDR3 in DNA: TGTGCCAGCAGCCAGGTGGCTAGTGTCTACAATGAGCAGTTCTTC. The chain combines TRBV7-2 with TRBJ2-1; no reliable D call. Trimming removed 5 bases from V and 3 bases from J, with 14 bases in between. Per the germline V gene, CDR1 is SGHTA and CDR2 is FQGNSA. The CDR3 has 15 residues.

In this sample, this clone turned up a few times. The chain has TRBV11-2 and TRBJ2-1; 9 bases match TRBD2. The CDR3 runs to 14 residues. V lost 4 bases, J lost 11 bases, and 9 bases stayed unmatched. Germline values: CDR1 SGHAT, CDR2 FQNNGV. The CDR3 nucleotides are TGTGCCAGCAGCTCGTTAGCGGGAGCCAGGCAGCAGTTCTTC. Protein sequence: CASSSLAGARQQFF.

The V call is TRBV25-1, the J call TRBJ1-2; 7 bases map to TRBD1. Per the germline V gene, CDR1 is MGHDK and CDR2 is SYGVNS. Trimming cost V 6 bases and J 7 bases; bases outside gene matches: 2. The CDR3 runs to 11 residues. CDR3 DNA: TGTGCCAGCAGGGACAGGCGTGGCTACACCTTC. Translating it yields CASRDRRGYTF.

This chain connects TRBV2 to TRBJ2-1; D is unclear. The V and J ends lost 4 bases and 8 bases respectively, with 6 bases between them. The CDR3 spans 11 residues. CDR1 and CDR2 (germline): SNHLY, FYNNEI. CDR3 DNA sequence: TGTGCCAGCAGTGTGGTCGATGAGCAGTTCTTC. This codes for CASSVVDEQFF.

This clone was counted a few times. The chain couples TRBV28 to TRBJ1-1; TRBD1 matches at 7 bases. The CDR3 is made up of 15 amino acids. Trimming took 6 bases from V and 6 from J; bases not matched to a gene: 13. The germline V gene encodes CDR1 MDHEN and CDR2 SYDVKM. The CDR3 DNA reads as TGTGCCAGCAGAGATAGACAGGGTACGAGGGCTGAAGCTTTCTTT. It codes for CASRDRQGTRAEAFF.

To note about this clone: Additional DNA sequences in this sample encode the identical CDR3. This sequence joins TRBV18 and TRBJ2-7, with no clear D. The V gene's germline CDR1 is KGHSH and CDR2 LQKENI. This CDR3 has 15 amino acids. The germline V and J ends were trimmed by 0 bases and 0 bases, with 9 bases remaining between them. In DNA form, the CDR3 reads TGTGCCAGCTCACCACCTGGAAGAAGCTCCTACGAGCAGTACTTC. It specifies CASSPPGRSSYEQYF.